This record concerns one TCR beta chain sequence. Its antigen is unidentified. Trimming removed 3 bases at V and 6 bases at J, with 11 bases between. Germline V gene data show CDR1 as SGHAT and CDR2 as FQDESV (reference sequence). The length of the CDR3 is 13 residues. Profiling relied on immunoSEQ multiplex PCR, and the TCRdb table lists in-frame clones only, not all of them. The sample lists 60,000 to 80,000 clones; about 93% were seen once. This sample was taken from a study of OX40 agonist ivuxolimab in advanced cancers. Turning to the study itself: As their treatment, patients were administered ivuxolimab, an agonistic anti-OX40 (CD134) antibody. Study conclusions and caveats: The antigens recognized by the expanded peripheral T cells, that is their antigen specificity, were not determined.

The chain combines TRBV11-1 with TRBJ1-1; perhaps TRBD1 as D (5 bases). This receptor was identified in an adult with an advanced solid tumor such as melanoma, head and neck, liver or kidney cancer. Sequenced here: CD4+ or CD8+ T cells sorted from blood, sampled in a trial of the OX40 agonist ivuxolimab. CDR3 loop: CASSFGAWSEAFF. The CDR3, as DNA: TGTGCCAGCAGCTTCGGGGCCTGGTCTGAAGCTTTCTTT.